This T cell receptor (beta chain) stems from a study of blood T cell repertoires in COVID-19. On the study more broadly: Specimens from acute and convalescent COVID-19 originated in the United States, Italy and Spain. Sample material is recorded as cDNA or gDNA derived from T cells, B-cell-depleted T cells, or PBMCs.

In the source study's methods: Reference gene primer amplification gave estimated nucleated cell counts. Data came from immunoSEQ multiplex PCR; TCRdb stores just in-frame clones and leaves some out. V and J calls and clone size come straight from that table; D and trimming were deduced from the DNA. The sample contains about 150,000 clones, 80% to 85% of which appear only once. Germline CDR1 reads SQVTM; CDR2 reads ANQGSEA. V was pared by 7 bases and J by 1 base, with 13 bases between. The length of the CDR3 is 13 residues. The gene calls are TRBV29-1 and TRBJ1-2, with D maybe TRBD1 (5 bases). The TCR was taken from a man under 40 with COVID-19, enrolled during active disease. What was sequenced was peripheral blood. The CDR3 region has the DNA TGCAGCGGCCGGGACTCACGTAACTATGGCTACACCTTC. It yields the protein CSGRDSRNYGYTF.